This T cell receptor (beta chain) appears in the sequencing data of a study of T cell responses to AZD1222 COVID-19 vaccine. Study-wide points: Donors were mostly white British, more females; clonal diversity possibly underestimated. Receipt of two AZD1222 doses was followed by a rise in Spike-specific TCR breadth and depth. Baseline serology detected seropositivity in only five to seven AZD1222 recipients.

About this clone itself: Antigen: not known.

Clones were read by immunoSEQ multiplex PCR, and TCRdb kept only the in-frame ones, dropping some. The table records just under 150,000 clones, nearly 90% of them present only once. The CDR3 covers 15 residues. Germline CDR1 MNHEY, CDR2 SVGEGT. V gave up 6 bases and J gave up 6 bases, with 17 bases separating them. The TCR sequence derives from an adult who received the MenACWY meningococcal vaccine as a control. The sequences come from peripheral blood, collected 28 days after the second dose of the MenACWY control vaccine. The chain combines TRBV6-2 or TRBV6-3 with TRBJ2-2; D remains ambiguous. The CDR3 spells CASSLLMGYPGELFF. The CDR3 nucleotides read TGTGCCAGCAGCCTACTCATGGGGTATCCCGGGGAGCTGTTTTTT.